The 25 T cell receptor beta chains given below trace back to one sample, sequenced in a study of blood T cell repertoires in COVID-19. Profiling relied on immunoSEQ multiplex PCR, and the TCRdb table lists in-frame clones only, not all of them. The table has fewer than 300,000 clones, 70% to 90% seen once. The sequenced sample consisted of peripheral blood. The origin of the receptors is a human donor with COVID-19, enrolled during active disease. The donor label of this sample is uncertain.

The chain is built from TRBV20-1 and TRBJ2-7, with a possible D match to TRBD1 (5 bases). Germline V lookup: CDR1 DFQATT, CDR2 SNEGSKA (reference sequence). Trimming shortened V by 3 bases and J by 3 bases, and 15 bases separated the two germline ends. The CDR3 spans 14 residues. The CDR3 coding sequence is TGCAGTGCTAGTTATGGTCAGGGCTTCTACGAGCAGTACTTC. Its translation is CSASYGQGFYEQYF.

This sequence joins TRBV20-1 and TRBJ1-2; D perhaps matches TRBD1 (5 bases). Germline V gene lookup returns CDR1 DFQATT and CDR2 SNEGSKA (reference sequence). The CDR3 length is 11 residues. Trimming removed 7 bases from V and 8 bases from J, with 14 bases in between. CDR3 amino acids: CSGSETDGYTF. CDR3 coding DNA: TGCAGTGGATCTGAGACAGACGGCTACACCTTC.

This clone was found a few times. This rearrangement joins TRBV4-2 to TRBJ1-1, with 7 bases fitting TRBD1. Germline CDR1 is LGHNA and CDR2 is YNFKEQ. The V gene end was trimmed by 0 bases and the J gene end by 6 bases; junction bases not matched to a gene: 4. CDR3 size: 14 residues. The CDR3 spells CASSQEQGMAEAFF. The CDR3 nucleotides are TGTGCCAGCAGCCAAGAACAGGGGATGGCTGAAGCTTTCTTT.

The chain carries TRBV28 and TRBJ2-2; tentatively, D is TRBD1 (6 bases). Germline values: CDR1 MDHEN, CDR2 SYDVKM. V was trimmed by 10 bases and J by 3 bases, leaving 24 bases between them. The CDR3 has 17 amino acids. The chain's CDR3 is CANPNYERGHHTGELFF. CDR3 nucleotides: TGTGCCAACCCGAATTACGAGAGGGGACATCACACCGGGGAGCTGTTTTTT.

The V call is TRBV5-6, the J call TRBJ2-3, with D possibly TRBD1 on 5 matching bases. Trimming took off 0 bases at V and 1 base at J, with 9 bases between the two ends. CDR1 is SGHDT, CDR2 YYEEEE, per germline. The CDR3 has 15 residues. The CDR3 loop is CASSLEQARTDTQYF. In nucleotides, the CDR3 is TGTGCCAGCAGCTTGGAACAGGCGCGCACAGATACGCAGTATTTT.

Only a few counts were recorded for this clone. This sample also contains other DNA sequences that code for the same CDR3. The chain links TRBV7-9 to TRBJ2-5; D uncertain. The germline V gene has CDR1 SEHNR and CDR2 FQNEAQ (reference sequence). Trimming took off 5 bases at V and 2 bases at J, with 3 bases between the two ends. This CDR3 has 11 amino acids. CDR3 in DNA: TGTGCCAGCAGCCCTCAAGAGACCCAGTACTTC. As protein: CASSPQETQYF.

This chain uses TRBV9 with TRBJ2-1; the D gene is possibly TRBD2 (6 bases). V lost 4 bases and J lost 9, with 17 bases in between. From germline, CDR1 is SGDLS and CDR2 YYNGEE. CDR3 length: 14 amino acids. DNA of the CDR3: TGTGCCAGCAGCTCCCTCGGGGGAGAGGGTGAGCAGTTCTTC. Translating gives CASSSLGGEGEQFF.

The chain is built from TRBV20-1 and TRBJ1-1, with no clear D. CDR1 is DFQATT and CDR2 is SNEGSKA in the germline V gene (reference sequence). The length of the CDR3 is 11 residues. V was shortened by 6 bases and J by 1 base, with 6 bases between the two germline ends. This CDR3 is CSAPQNTEAFF. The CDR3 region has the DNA TGCAGTGCCCCACAGAACACTGAAGCTTTCTTT.

The CDR3 region is CASSQDRASGSPNEQFF. Here the CDR3 DNA reads TGCGCCAGCAGCCAAGATCGGGCTAGCGGGAGCCCCAATGAGCAGTTCTTC. V is TRBV4-1 and J is TRBJ2-1, with 10 bases fitting TRBD2. J was trimmed by 6 bases and V by 0 bases; bases with no gene match: 8. The CDR3 spans 17 residues. CDR1 is MGHRA and CDR2 is YSYEKL in the germline V gene.

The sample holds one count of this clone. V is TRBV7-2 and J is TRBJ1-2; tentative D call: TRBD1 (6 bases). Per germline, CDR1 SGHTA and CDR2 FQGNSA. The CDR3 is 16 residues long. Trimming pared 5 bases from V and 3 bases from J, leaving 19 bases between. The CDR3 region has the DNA TGTGCCAGCAGCCCTCGTACAGGGCTTTCAGACTATGGCTACACCTTC. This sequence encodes CASSPRTGLSDYGYTF.

CDR3 nucleotides: TGTGCCAGCAGTTACACAGGGGCAGGAAACACCATATATTTT. Protein product: CASSYTGAGNTIYF. The chain has TRBV6-6 and TRBJ1-3; TRBD1 matches at 7 bases. The CDR3 runs 14 residues. Losses at the gene ends were 2 bases for V and 4 bases for J; bases not matched to a gene: 2. Germline V CDR1 and CDR2: MNHNY, SVGAGI (reference sequence).

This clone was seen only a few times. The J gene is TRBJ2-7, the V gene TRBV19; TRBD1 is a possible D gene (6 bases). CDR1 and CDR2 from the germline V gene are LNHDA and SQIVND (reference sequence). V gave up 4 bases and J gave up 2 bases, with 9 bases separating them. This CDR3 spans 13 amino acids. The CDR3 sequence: CASSTDSPYEQYF. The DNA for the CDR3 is TGTGCCAGTAGTACGGACAGTCCCTACGAGCAGTACTTC.

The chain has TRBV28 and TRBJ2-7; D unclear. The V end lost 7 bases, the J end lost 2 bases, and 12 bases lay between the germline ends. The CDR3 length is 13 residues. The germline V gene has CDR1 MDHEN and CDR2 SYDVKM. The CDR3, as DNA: TGTGCCAGCACCCCCCCCGCGACCTACGAGCAGTACTTC. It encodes CASTPPATYEQYF. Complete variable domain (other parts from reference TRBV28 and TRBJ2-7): DVKVTQSSRYLVKRTGEKVFLECVQDMDHENMFWYRQDPGLGLRLIYFSYDVKMKEKGDIPEGYSVSREKKERFSLILESASTNQTSMYLCASTPPATYEQYFGPGTRLTVT.

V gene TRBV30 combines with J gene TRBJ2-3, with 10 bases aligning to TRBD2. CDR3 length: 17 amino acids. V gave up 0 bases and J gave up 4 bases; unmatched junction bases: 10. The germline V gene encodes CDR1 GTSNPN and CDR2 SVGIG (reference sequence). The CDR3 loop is CAWSVGALAGVADTQYF. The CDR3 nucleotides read TGTGCCTGGAGTGTAGGGGCTCTAGCGGGAGTAGCAGATACGCAGTATTTT.

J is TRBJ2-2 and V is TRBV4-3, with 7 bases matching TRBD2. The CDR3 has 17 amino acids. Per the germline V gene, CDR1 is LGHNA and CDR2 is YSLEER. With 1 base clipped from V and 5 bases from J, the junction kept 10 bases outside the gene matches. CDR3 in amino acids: CASSQGVGGPRTGELFF. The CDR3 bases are TGCGCCAGCAGCCAAGGGGTGGGAGGGCCGAGGACCGGGGAGCTGTTTTTT.

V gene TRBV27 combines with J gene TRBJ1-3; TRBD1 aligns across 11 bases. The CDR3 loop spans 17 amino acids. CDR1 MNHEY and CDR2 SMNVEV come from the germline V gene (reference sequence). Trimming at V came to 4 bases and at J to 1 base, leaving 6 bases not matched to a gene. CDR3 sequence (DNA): TGTGCCAGCAGTTCGTCCGGGACAGGGGGATCTGGAAACACCATATATTTT. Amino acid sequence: CASSSSGTGGSGNTIYF.

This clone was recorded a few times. CDR3 DNA sequence: TGTGCCAGCAGTCCCACCGGGACAGGGGGCCAGGACACTGAAGCTTTCTTT. The encoded protein is CASSPTGTGGQDTEAFF. The chain is built from TRBV6-2 or TRBV6-3 and TRBJ1-1; TRBD1 matches at 12 bases. V shed 5 bases and J 3 bases; nucleotides not matched to a gene: 10. The CDR3 runs 17 residues. Germline V gene sequence: CDR1 MNHEY, CDR2 SVGEGT.

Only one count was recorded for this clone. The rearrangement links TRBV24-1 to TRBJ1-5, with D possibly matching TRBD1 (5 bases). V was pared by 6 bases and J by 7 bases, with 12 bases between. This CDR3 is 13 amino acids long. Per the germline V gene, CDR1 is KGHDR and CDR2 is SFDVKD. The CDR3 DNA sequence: TGTGCCACCAGTATGGGGGGAGGACAGCCCCAGCATTTT. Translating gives CATSMGGGQPQHF.

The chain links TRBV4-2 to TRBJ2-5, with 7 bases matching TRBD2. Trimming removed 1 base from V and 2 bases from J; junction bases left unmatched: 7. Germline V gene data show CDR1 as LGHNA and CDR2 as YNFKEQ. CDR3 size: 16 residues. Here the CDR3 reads CASSQAPGLGQETQYF. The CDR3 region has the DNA TGTGCCAGCAGCCAAGCCCCCGGACTAGGACAAGAGACCCAGTACTTC.

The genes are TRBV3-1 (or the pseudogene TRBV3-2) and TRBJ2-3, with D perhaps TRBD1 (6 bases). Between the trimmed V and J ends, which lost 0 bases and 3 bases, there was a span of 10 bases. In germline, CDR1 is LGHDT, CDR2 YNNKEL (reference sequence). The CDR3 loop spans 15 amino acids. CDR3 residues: CASSQESGVTDTQYF. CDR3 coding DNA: TGTGCCAGCAGCCAAGAATCAGGGGTGACAGATACGCAGTATTTT.

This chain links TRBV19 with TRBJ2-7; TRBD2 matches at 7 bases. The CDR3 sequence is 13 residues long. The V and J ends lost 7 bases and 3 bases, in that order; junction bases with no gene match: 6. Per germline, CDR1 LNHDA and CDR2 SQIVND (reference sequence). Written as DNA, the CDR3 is TGTGCCAGTAATCCGGGACTAAACTACGAGCAGTACTTC. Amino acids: CASNPGLNYEQYF.

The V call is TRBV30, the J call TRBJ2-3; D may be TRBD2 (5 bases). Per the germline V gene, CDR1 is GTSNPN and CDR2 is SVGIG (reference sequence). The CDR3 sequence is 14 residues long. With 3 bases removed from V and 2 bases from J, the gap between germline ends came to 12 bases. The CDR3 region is CAWRQRHPTDTQYF. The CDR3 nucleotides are TGTGCCTGGAGACAGCGGCACCCCACAGATACGCAGTATTTT.

CDR3 sequence: CASSQVAVAGELFF. CDR3 bases: TGCGCCAGCAGCCAAGTAGCGGTCGCTGGGGAGCTGTTTTTT. The V call is TRBV4-3, the J call TRBJ2-2; TRBD2 might be the D (6 bases). V was cut by 1 base and J by 8 bases, with 11 bases left in between. The CDR3 contains 14 residues. CDR1 and CDR2 (germline): LGHNA, YSLEER.

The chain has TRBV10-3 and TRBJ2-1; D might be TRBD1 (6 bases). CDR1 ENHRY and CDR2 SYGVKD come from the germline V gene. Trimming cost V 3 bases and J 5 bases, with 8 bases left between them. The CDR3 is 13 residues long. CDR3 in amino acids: CAISEGGDNEQFF. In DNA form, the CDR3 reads TGTGCCATCAGTGAAGGGGGAGACAATGAGCAGTTCTTC.

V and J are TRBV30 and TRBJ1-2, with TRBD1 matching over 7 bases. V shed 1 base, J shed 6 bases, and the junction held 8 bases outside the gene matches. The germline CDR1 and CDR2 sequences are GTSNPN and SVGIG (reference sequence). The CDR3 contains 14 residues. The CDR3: CAWSATRQGNGYTF. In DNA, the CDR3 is TGTGCCTGGAGTGCGACCCGACAGGGAAATGGCTACACCTTC.